These T cell receptor beta chains were read from a single sample in a study of blood T cells in healthy people across ages. TCRdb re-called the 5' RACE reads through MiXCR, storing one row per CDR3 protein. The data show about 1.4 million distinct CDR3 sequences, roughly 64% seen once. Sequencing input: blood. The receptor source for this set is a man aged 18 to 30 in good health. CDR3s leave out the opening cysteine and the closing phenylalanine or tryptophan. A D gene is named only where the DNA matches it firmly.

v_call	d_call	cdr3_aa
TRBV7-2	TRBD2	ASSLVAGKTNEQF
TRBV29-1	TRBD1	SVGQNYNEQF
TRBV30	TRBD2	AWSLLAGRETQY
TRBV20-1	-	SASQLASYNEQF
TRBV7-2	-	ASSLPTTYEQY
TRBV20-1	-	SARPRGATEAF
TRBV14	-	ASSQDRGAPGQPYEQY
TRBV4-3	-	ASSLMGSGTEAF
TRBV3-1	-	ASSQVAGYGSYNSPLH
TRBV18	-	ASSPSYPGNSPLH
TRBV20-1	TRBD2	SAREGLAGAYNEQY
TRBV11-2	-	ASSLDPGLYDEQY
TRBV4-1	-	ASSQPRLGEQY
TRBV5-1	TRBD1	ASSWAGGSNQPQH
TRBV27	-	ASRKDTGELF
TRBV29-1	-	SVESSRDDEQF
TRBV4-3	-	ASSQDVGGYQPQH
TRBV20-1	-	SAILSSYNQPQH
TRBV7-9	-	ASSPPEGVYQETQY
TRBV29-1	-	SVDAGAWGGELF
TRBV25-1	TRBD1	ASTPGQGSYNEQF
TRBV29-1	-	SVEFQDYNEQY
TRBV12-3/TRBV12-4	TRBD2	ASRAAGGHEQY
TRBV7-2	TRBD2	ASSFIGDYDDEQY
TRBV5-1	TRBD1	VSSLEAGQAVDEQY
TRBV4-2	-	ASSQDKGGEQETQY
TRBV29-1	-	SVEEETEAF
TRBV12-3/TRBV12-4	TRBD1	ASSLGTGTYYGYT
TRBV6-2/TRBV6-3	TRBD1	ATGTVPYEQY
TRBV9	-	ASSGPWQF
TRBV6-1	-	ASSESGSGLGGEQF
TRBV7-9	TRBD2	ASSLTFRGGNEQF
TRBV7-9	TRBD2	ASSLGGRVSGANVLT
TRBV5-1	TRBD1	ASSPRTGMTEAF
TRBV11-2	-	ASSLGRDAKTEAF
TRBV20-1	-	SARIPRVYNEQY
TRBV12-5	-	ASGPRLGIVEQY
TRBV6-1	-	ASTVQRYSNQPQH
TRBV6-6	-	ASSYSRRASYNEQF
TRBV4-1	-	ASSQDGSGVYGYT
TRBV4-1	TRBD2	ASSQVRGRGSNEQY
TRBV4-1	-	ASSQESAGRRPQH
TRBV12-3/TRBV12-4	TRBD2	ASSSGGPGLAGGSYNEQF
TRBV11-2	-	ASQGYGYT
TRBV24-1	TRBD2	ATSDLLVEAGANEQF
TRBV4-3	-	ASSPQRDGLYEQY
TRBV27	-	ASSRIREEAF
TRBV27	TRBD2	ASSLRPRLAGGDTGNYGQY
TRBV4-1	-	ASSQGGGNETQY
TRBV7-9	TRBD2	ASSTTGLAGGGNEQF